One sample yielded the 18 T cell receptor beta chains listed below, sequenced in a study of spatial heterogeneity in lung cancer. Noted time point: sample taken at primary tumor resection. Without sorting, whole RNA was sequenced from tumor, nontumor lung or frozen PBMC. MiXCR was run by TCRdb on the 5' RACE reads, yielding one entry per CDR3 protein. In the table there are some 53,000 distinct CDR3 sequences, roughly 7% of which are singletons. Sequenced material: PBMCs, taken at surgery. All receptors derive from a female donor with early-stage non-small cell lung cancer.

This clonotype was seen only once. One end of the junction does not line up with germline, which may come from a read error. This chain joins TRBV9 and TRBJ2-4; D ambiguous. The CDR3 sequence is 14 residues long. The V gene's germline CDR1 is SGDLS and CDR2 YYNGEE. The CDR3 reads CANSVDSTRNIQYF. The DNA of the CDR3 is TGTGCCAACAGCGTAGATTCCACACGCAACATTCAGTACTTC.

In DNA, the CDR3 is TGTGCCAGCGGCGGGGAAATTATGAACACTGAAGCTTTCTTT. Protein sequence: CASGGEIMNTEAFF. The rearrangement uses TRBV6-2 or TRBV6-3 and TRBJ1-1, with D hard to call. Germline loops: CDR1 MNHEY, CDR2 SVGEGT. Trimming stripped 8 bases from V and 0 bases from J, with 13 bases between. The CDR3 is 14 residues long.

This clonotype was found many times. V is TRBV28 and J is TRBJ2-1; weak D call: TRBD1 (5 bases). The germline V and J ends were trimmed by 1 base and 11 bases, with 12 bases remaining between them. Germline CDR1 and CDR2: MDHEN and SYDVKM. The CDR3 runs 13 residues. CDR3 in DNA: TGTGCCAGCAGTTTATACCAGGGTCCCCAGCAGTTCTTC. It yields the protein CASSLYQGPQQFF.

This clonotype was observed at least ten times. The chain joins TRBV12-3 or TRBV12-4 to TRBJ2-3; 8 bases align to TRBD1. The CDR3 consists of 14 residues. V was pared by 8 bases and J by 2 bases, with 6 bases of the junction left unmatched. The CDR3 nucleotides read TGTGCCAGCGGCAGGGACAGGCACACAGATACGCAGTATTTT. This encodes CASGRDRHTDTQYF.

This clonotype was found many times. This chain links TRBV4-1 with TRBJ2-1, with D perhaps being TRBD1 or TRBD2 (6 bases each). Trimming cost V 0 bases and J 7 bases, with 16 bases left between them. This CDR3 region has 16 residues. The germline V gene has CDR1 MGHRA and CDR2 YSYEKL. For the CDR3, the DNA is TGCGCCAGCAGCCAAGACTGGTGGGGGGCCGGGAATGAGCAGTTCTTC. This sequence encodes CASSQDWWGAGNEQFF.

The sample holds a few counts of this clonotype. V usage is TRBV20-1 and J usage is TRBJ1-5, with 8 nucleotides matching TRBD1. The CDR3 consists of 13 residues. CDR1 and CDR2 (germline): DFQATT, SNEGSKA (reference sequence). J was trimmed by 2 bases and V by 7 bases; bases with no gene match: 4. The DNA for the CDR3 is TGCAGTGGCGACAGGGGCCGCAATCAGCCCCAGCATTTT. Protein: CSGDRGRNQPQHF.

This clonotype was detected many times. The gene calls are TRBV29-1 and TRBJ2-7; 8 positions agree with TRBD1. CDR1 is SQVTM, CDR2 ANQGSEA, per germline. The CDR3 sequence is 15 residues long. V lost 6 bases to trimming and J lost 0 bases; unmatched junction nucleotides: 10. The CDR3 is CSVTLQGESSYEQYF. CDR3 coding DNA: TGCAGCGTCACTTTACAGGGGGAGAGCTCCTACGAGCAGTACTTC.

This clonotype has at least ten counts. The chain joins TRBV7-2 to TRBJ2-4; D remains unclear. Germline CDR1 and CDR2: SGHTA and FQGNSA. The V end was cut by 5 bases, the J end by 1 base, with 12 bases between. This CDR3 spans 15 amino acids. The CDR3 DNA reads TGTGCCAGCAGCCCCGGCCCCCCCGCCAAAAACATTCAGTACTTC. It yields the protein CASSPGPPAKNIQYF.

This clonotype turned up a few times. The chain employs TRBV3-1 and TRBJ2-5; possible D gene TRBD2, 5 bases. V lost 4 bases and J 5 bases, leaving 20 bases between the germline ends. CDR1 is LGHDT, CDR2 YNNKEL, per germline (reference sequence). The CDR3 is 16 residues long. The CDR3 sequence: CASSRLTARVTETQYF. Written as DNA, the CDR3 is TGTGCCAGCAGCCGACTAACCGCGCGAGTAACGGAGACCCAGTACTTC.

In this sample, this clonotype turned up many times. The chain couples TRBV6-5 to TRBJ2-1; D is unresolved. The CDR3 is made up of 11 amino acids. V lost 7 bases, J lost 4 bases, and 5 bases lay in between. The germline CDR1 and CDR2 sequences are MNHEY and SVGAGI. The CDR3 region is CASTKYNEQFF. In DNA form, the CDR3 reads TGTGCCAGCACTAAATACAATGAGCAGTTCTTC.

This clonotype was observed at least ten times. J is TRBJ2-3 and V is TRBV11-1, with D uncertain. Trimming took 2 bases from V and 3 from J, leaving 3 bases between them. The CDR3 length is 12 residues. Germline CDR1 reads SGHAT; CDR2 reads FQDESV (reference sequence). The CDR3: CASSLYTDTQYF. CDR3 sequence (DNA): TGTGCCAGCAGCTTATATACAGATACGCAGTATTTT. The complete variable domain, with remaining parts taken from reference TRBV11-1 and TRBJ2-3, reads EAEVAQSPRYKITEKSQAVAFWCDPISGHATLYWYRQILGQGPELLVQFQDESVVDDSQLPKDRFSAERLKGVDSTLKIQPAELGDSAMYLCASSLYTDTQYFGPGTRLTVL.

This clonotype was seen a handful of times. The chain links TRBV29-1 to TRBJ1-2; D gene uncertain. V lost 4 bases, J lost 5 bases, and 14 bases lay in between. The CDR3 is 13 amino acids. In germline, CDR1 is SQVTM, CDR2 ANQGSEA. CDR3 amino acids: CSVALSMTYGYTF. CDR3 coding DNA: TGCAGCGTTGCTCTGTCGATGACATATGGCTACACCTTC.

This clonotype was counted a few times. CDR3 sequence (DNA): TGCGCCAGCAGCCAAGGTGCAGGGTACACAGTAAACATTCAGTACTTC. The encoded protein is CASSQGAGYTVNIQYF. The chain combines TRBV4-1 with TRBJ2-4; D might be TRBD1 (5 bases). The V and J ends lost 1 base and 6 bases respectively, with 16 bases between them. The CDR3 covers 16 residues. Per the germline V gene, CDR1 is MGHRA and CDR2 is YSYEKL.

This clonotype showed up many times. The chain is built from TRBV20-1 and TRBJ2-5; 8 nucleotides line up with TRBD2. The CDR3 spans 14 residues. Trimming at V came to 5 bases and at J to 6 bases, leaving 11 bases not matched to a gene. Germline V lookup: CDR1 DFQATT, CDR2 SNEGSKA (reference sequence). CDR3 region: CSAPPRGGRKTQYF. In nucleotides, the CDR3 is TGCAGTGCTCCACCTCGGGGGGGCCGAAAGACCCAGTACTTC.

This clonotype occurred many times. The J gene is TRBJ1-5, the V gene TRBV7-2, with D maybe TRBD1 (6 bases). Germline V gene data show CDR1 as SGHTA and CDR2 as FQGNSA. The CDR3 runs to 16 residues. Between the trimmed V and J ends, which lost 1 base and 5 bases, there was a span of 15 bases. The chain's CDR3 is CASSLGYRDPHQPQHF. The CDR3 nucleotides read TGTGCCAGCAGCTTAGGCTACAGGGATCCCCATCAGCCCCAGCATTTT.

In the case of this clonotype: A single base separates this from a much larger clone, so it may be a read error. CDR3 sequence (DNA): TGTGCCAGCAGCGGGGGGCGGAACTACGAGCAGTACTTC. Translated: CASSGGRNYEQYF. J is TRBJ2-7 and V is TRBV6-5, with D tentatively TRBD2 (7 bases). This CDR3 is 13 amino acids long. V shed 6 bases and J shed 3 bases, with 12 bases lying between them. The germline V gene has CDR1 MNHEY and CDR2 SVGAGI.

This clonotype has only a few counts. The chain joins TRBV6-5 to TRBJ1-4; 8 bases are shared with TRBD1. Germline V gives CDR1 MNHEY, CDR2 SVGAGI. This CDR3 contains 14 residues. Trimming took 6 bases from V and 7 from J; bases not matched to a gene: 7. The DNA of the CDR3 is TGTGCCAGCAGCCGGACAGGGAGTAGTGAAAAACTGTTTTTT. This codes for CASSRTGSSEKLFF.

This clonotype was counted at least ten times. Sequence at one end of the junction differs from germline and may be a read error. This chain links TRBV5-4 with TRBJ2-5; D remains unclear. The CDR3 length is 15 residues. CDR1 is SGHNT, CDR2 YYREEE, per germline (reference sequence). Here the CDR3 reads CASSLLSGSQGTQYF. CDR3 nucleotide sequence: TGTGCCAGCAGCTTGTTGTCGGGTTCGCAAGGGACCCAGTACTTC.